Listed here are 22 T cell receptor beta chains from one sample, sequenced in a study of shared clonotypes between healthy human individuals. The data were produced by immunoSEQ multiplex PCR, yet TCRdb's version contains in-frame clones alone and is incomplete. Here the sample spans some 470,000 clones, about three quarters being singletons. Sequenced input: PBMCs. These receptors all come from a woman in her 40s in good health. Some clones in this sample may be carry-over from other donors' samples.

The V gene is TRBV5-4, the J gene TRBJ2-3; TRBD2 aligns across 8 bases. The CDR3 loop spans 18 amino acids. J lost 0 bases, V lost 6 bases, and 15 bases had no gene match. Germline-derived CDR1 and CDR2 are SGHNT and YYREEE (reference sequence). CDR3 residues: CASTSGASGYLSTDTQYF. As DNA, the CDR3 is TGTGCCAGCACCAGTGGGGCTAGCGGGTACCTTAGCACAGATACGCAGTATTTT.

The CDR3 region has the DNA TGTGCCTGGAAATCGGGACGTCGGAACACTGAAGCTTTCTTT. It specifies CAWKSGRRNTEAFF. The V and J genes are TRBV30 and TRBJ1-1, with a tentative D call TRBD1 (5 bases). The CDR3 sequence is 14 residues long. V gave up 4 bases and J gave up 1 base, with 13 bases separating them. Germline lookup yields CDR1 GTSNPN and CDR2 SVGIG (reference sequence).

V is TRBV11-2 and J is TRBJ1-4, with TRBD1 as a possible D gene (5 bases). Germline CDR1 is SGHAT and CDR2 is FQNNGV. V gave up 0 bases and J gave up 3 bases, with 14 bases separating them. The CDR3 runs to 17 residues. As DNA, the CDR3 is TGTGCCAGCAGCTTAGAAAGGCCCTGGGGCTCTAATGAAAAACTGTTTTTT. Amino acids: CASSLERPWGSNEKLFF.

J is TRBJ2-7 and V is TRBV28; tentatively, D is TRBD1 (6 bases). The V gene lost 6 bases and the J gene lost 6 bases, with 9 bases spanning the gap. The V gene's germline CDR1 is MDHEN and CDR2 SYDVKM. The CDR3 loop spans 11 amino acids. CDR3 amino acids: CASRGDTEQYF. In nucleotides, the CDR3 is TGTGCCAGCAGGGGGGACACCGAGCAGTACTTC.

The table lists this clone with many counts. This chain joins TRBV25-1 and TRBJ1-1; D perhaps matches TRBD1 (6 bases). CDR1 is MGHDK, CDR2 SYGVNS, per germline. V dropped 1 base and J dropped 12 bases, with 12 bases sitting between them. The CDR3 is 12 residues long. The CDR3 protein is CASSESQGRTFF. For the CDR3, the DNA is TGTGCCAGCAGTGAATCCCAGGGGAGAACTTTCTTT.

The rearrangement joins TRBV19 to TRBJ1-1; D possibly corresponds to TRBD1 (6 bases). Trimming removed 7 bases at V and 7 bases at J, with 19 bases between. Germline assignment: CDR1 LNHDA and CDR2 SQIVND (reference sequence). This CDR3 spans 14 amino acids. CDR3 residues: CASTFRQGLHEAFF. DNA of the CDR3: TGTGCCAGTACGTTTCGGCAGGGGCTTCATGAAGCTTTCTTT.

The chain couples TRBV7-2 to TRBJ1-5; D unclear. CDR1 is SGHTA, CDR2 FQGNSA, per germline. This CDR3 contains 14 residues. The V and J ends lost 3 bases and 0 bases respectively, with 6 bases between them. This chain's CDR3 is CASSFSYSNQPQHF. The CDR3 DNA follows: TGTGCCAGCAGCTTCAGCTATAGCAATCAGCCCCAGCATTTT.

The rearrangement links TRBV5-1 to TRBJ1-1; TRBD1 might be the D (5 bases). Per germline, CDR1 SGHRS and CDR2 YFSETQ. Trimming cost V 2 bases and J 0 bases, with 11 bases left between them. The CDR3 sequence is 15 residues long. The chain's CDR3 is CASSFDSPMNTEAFF. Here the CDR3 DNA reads TGCGCCAGCAGCTTTGACAGCCCTATGAACACTGAAGCTTTCTTT.

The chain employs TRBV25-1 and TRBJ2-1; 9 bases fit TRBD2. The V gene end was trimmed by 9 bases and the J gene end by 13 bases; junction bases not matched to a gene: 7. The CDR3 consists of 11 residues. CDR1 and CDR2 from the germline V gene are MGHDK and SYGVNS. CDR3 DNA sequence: TGTGCCAGTGGGGGACTAGCCCTCCAGTTCTTC. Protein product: CASGGLALQFF.

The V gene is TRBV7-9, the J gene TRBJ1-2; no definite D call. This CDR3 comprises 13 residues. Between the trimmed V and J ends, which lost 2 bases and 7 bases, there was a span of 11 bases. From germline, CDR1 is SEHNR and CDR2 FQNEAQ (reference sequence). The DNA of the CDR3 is TGTGCCAGCAGCTTACAGGCTGGGCGTGGCTACACCTTC. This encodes CASSLQAGRGYTF. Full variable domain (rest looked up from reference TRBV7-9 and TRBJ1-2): DTGVSQNPRHKITKRGQNVTFRCDPISEHNRLYWYRQTLGQGPEFLTYFQNEAQLEKSRLLSDRFSAERPKGSFSTLEIQRTEQGDSAMYLCASSLQAGRGYTFGSGTRLTVV.

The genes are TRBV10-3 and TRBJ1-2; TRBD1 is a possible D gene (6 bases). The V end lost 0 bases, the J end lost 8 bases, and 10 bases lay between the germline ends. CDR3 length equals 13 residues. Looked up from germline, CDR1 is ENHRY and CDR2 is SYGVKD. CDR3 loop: CAISESPGGGYTF. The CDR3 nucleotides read TGTGCCATCAGTGAGTCTCCCGGGGGCGGCTACACCTTC.

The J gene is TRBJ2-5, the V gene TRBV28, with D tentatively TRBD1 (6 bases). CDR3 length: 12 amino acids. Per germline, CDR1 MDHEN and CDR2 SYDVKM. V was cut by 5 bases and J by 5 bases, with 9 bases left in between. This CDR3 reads CASSPDRETQYF. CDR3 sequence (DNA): TGTGCCAGCAGTCCAGACAGGGAGACCCAGTACTTC.

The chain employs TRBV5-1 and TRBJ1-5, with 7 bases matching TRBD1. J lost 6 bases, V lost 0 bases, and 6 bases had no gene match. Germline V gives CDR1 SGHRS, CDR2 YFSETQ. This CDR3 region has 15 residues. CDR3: CASSLEGGRGQPQHF. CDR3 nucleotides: TGCGCCAGCAGCTTGGAAGGGGGCCGGGGTCAGCCCCAGCATTTT.

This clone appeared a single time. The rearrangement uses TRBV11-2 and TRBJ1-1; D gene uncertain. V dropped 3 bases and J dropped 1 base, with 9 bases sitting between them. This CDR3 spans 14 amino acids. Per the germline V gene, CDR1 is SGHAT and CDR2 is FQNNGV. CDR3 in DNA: TGTGCCAGCAGCTTTCTCGACGGGAACACTGAAGCTTTCTTT. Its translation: CASSFLDGNTEAFF.

In DNA form, the CDR3 reads TGTGCCAGCAGCGTAGGAGGGGTTTGGAGCCCTGAAGCTTTCTTT. Its translation is CASSVGGVWSPEAFF. The rearrangement links TRBV9 to TRBJ1-1; D may be TRBD1 (5 bases). V was clipped by 0 bases and J by 6 bases, with 15 bases between them. Germline V gene lookup returns CDR1 SGDLS and CDR2 YYNGEE. CDR3 length: 15 residues.

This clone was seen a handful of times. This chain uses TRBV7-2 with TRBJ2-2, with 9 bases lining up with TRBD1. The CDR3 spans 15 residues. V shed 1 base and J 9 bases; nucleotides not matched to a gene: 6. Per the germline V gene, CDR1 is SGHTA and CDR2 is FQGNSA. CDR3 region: CASSLGQGGGRELFF. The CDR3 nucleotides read TGTGCCAGCAGCTTAGGACAGGGGGGCGGACGGGAGCTGTTTTTT. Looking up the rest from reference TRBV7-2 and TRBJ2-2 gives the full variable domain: GAGVSQSPSNKVTEKGKDVELRCDPISGHTALYWYRQSLGQGLEFLIYFQGNSAPDKSGLPSDRFSAERTGGSVSTLTIQRTQQEDSAVYLCASSLGQGGGRELFFGEGSRLTVL.

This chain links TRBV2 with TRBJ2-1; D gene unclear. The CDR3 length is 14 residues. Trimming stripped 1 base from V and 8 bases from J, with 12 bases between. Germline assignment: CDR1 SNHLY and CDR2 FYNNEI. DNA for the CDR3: TGTGCCAGCAGTGAAGACCTTAGCATCGATGAGCAGTTCTTC. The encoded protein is CASSEDLSIDEQFF.

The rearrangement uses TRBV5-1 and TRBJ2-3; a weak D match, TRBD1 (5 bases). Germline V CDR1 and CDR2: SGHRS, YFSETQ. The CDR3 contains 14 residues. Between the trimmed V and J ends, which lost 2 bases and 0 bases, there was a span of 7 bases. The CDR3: CASSFDRSTDTQYF. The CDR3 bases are TGCGCCAGCAGCTTTGACAGAAGCACAGATACGCAGTATTTT.

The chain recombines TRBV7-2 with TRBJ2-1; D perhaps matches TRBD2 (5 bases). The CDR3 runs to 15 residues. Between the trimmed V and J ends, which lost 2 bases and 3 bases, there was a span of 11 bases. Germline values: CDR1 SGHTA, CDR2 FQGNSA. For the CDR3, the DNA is TGTGCCAGCAGCTTACGTGCGGGCTTCTACAATGAGCAGTTCTTC. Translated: CASSLRAGFYNEQFF.

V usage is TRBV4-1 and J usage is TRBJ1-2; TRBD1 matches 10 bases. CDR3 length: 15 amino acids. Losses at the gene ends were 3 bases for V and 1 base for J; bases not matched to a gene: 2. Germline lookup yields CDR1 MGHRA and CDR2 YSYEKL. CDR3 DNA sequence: TGCGCCAGCAGCCAGGGGACAGGGGATAACTATGGCTACACCTTC. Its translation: CASSQGTGDNYGYTF.

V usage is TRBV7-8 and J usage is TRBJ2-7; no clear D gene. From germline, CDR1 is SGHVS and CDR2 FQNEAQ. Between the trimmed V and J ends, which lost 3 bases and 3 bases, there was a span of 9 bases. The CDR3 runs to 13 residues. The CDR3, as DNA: TGTGCCAGCAGCTTTGGGATAAACTACGAGCAGTACTTC. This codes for CASSFGINYEQYF. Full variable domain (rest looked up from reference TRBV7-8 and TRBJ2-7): GAGVSQSPRYKVAKRGQDVALRCDPISGHVSLFWYQQALGQGPEFLTYFQNEAQLDKSGLPSDRFFAERPEGSVSTLKIQRTQQEDSAVYLCASSFGINYEQYFGPGTRLTVT.

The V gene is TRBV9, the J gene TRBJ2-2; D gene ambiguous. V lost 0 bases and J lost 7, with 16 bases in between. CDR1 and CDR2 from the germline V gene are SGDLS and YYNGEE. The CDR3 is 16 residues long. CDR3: CASSVELSLRGGELFF. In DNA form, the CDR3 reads TGTGCCAGCAGCGTAGAACTCAGCCTTCGAGGCGGGGAGCTGTTTTTT.